Below are 18 T cell receptor beta chains sequenced from a single sample in a study of blood T cell repertoires in COVID-19 (dated by TCRdb to about 2020). The library was prepared using the immunoSEQ multiplex PCR assay. Here the immuneACCESS table is served through TCRdb, limited to in-frame sequences with V and J called. Missing clones are a known gap in these copies; in checked studies unresolved V genes cover under half, and the rest lacks a known reason. This sample is represented by around 250,000 clones; 75% to 90% of them were singletons. The ten most abundant clones make up approximately 4.1% of the sample. The sample was PBMCs or T cells enriched from blood (not recorded which). Receptor source: a woman in her 30s who had recovered from COVID-19.

The J gene is TRBJ2-5, the V gene TRBV11-1, with a possible D match to TRBD1 (5 bases). CDR3 length equals 15 residues. Per the germline V gene, CDR1 is SGHAT and CDR2 is FQDESV (reference sequence). V lost 0 bases and J 1 base, leaving 9 bases between the germline ends. The DNA for the CDR3 is TGTGCCAGCAGCTTAGCTACAGGAGTCCAAGAGACCCAGTACTTC. The encoded protein is CASSLATGVQETQYF. Full variable domain (rest looked up from reference TRBV11-1 and TRBJ2-5): EAEVAQSPRYKITEKSQAVAFWCDPISGHATLYWYRQILGQGPELLVQFQDESVVDDSQLPKDRFSAERLKGVDSTLKIQPAELGDSAMYLCASSLATGVQETQYFGPGTRLLVL.

J is TRBJ2-5 and V is TRBV28; 12 bases map to TRBD1. This CDR3 has 15 amino acids. V was clipped by 5 bases and J by 4 bases; unmatched bases: 5. The germline gives CDR1 MDHEN, CDR2 SYDVKM. The CDR3 loop is CASSMGQGASETQYF. CDR3 bases: TGTGCCAGCAGTATGGGACAGGGGGCGTCAGAGACCCAGTACTTC.

The chain links TRBV2 to TRBJ2-3, with D tentatively TRBD2 (7 bases). CDR1 and CDR2 from the germline V gene are SNHLY and FYNNEI. This CDR3 region has 17 residues. Trimming took off 5 bases at V and 5 bases at J, with 23 bases between the two ends. The CDR3: CASSSRLRGRARDTQYF. The CDR3 DNA follows: TGTGCCAGCAGTTCCCGGCTAAGGGGGAGGGCCAGAGATACGCAGTATTTT.

The V and J genes are TRBV4-3 and TRBJ1-2, with TRBD1 matching 8 bases. J gave up 2 bases and V 0 bases, and 5 bases lay outside the gene matches. CDR1 is LGHNA, CDR2 YSLEER, per germline. The CDR3 totals 16 residues. CDR3 sequence: CASSQDAQGGNYGYTF. CDR3 DNA: TGCGCCAGCAGCCAAGATGCACAGGGGGGCAACTATGGCTACACCTTC.

The V and J genes are TRBV4-2 and TRBJ2-7, with TRBD1 matching 7 bases. Looked up from germline, CDR1 is LGHNA and CDR2 is YNFKEQ. This CDR3 comprises 17 residues. The J segment lost 0 bases and the V segment lost 4 bases, leaving 12 bases of the junction unmatched. In DNA, the CDR3 is TGTGCCAGCAGCCTCCAGGACAAGGGGGACAGCTCCTACGAGCAGTACTTC. This gives the protein CASSLQDKGDSSYEQYF.

V usage is TRBV19 and J usage is TRBJ1-5, with 7 bases that match TRBD1. Germline V gives CDR1 LNHDA, CDR2 SQIVND (reference sequence). This CDR3 region has 18 residues. Trimming at V came to 3 bases and at J to 2 bases, leaving 13 bases not matched to a gene. The CDR3 bases are TGTGCCAGTAGTATCCTCCGCCTCCAGGGGGAAGGCAATCAGCCCCAGCATTTT. Translating it yields CASSILRLQGEGNQPQHF.

This chain uses TRBV4-2 with TRBJ1-1; tentative D call: TRBD1 (5 bases). The CDR3 sequence is 15 residues long. Trimming shortened V by 1 base and J by 3 bases, and 12 bases separated the two germline ends. Germline V lookup: CDR1 LGHNA, CDR2 YNFKEQ. CDR3 in amino acids: CASSQGAGGDTEAFF. The CDR3 DNA reads as TGTGCCAGCAGCCAAGGCGCCGGGGGGGACACTGAAGCTTTCTTT.

The chain employs TRBV30 and TRBJ2-7; TRBD1 agrees at 9 bases. Trimming removed 2 bases from V and 4 bases from J; junction bases left unmatched: 6. Germline V CDR1 and CDR2: GTSNPN, SVGIG (reference sequence). The CDR3 runs to 14 residues. The CDR3 loop is CAWSSDRGAYEQYF. The CDR3 DNA sequence: TGTGCCTGGAGTTCCGACAGGGGGGCTTACGAGCAGTACTTC. Full variable domain (remainder filled in from reference TRBV30 and TRBJ2-7): SQTIHQWPATLVQPVGSPLSLECTVEGTSNPNLYWYRQAAGRGLQLLFYSVGIGQISSEVPQNLSASRPQDRQFILSSKKLLLSDSGFYLCAWSSDRGAYEQYFGPGTRLTVT.

The V call is TRBV15, the J call TRBJ2-1; 8 positions match TRBD1. Germline assignment: CDR1 LNHNV and CDR2 YYDKDF (reference sequence). The CDR3 is 17 residues long. J was trimmed by 1 base and V by 1 base; bases with no gene match: 6. The CDR3 sequence: CATSRGRTGLSYNEQFF. In nucleotides, the CDR3 is TGTGCCACCAGCAGAGGCAGGACAGGGTTGTCCTACAATGAGCAGTTCTTC.

The count of this clone is one. The chain uses TRBV10-3 and TRBJ1-1, with D possibly matching TRBD1 (6 bases). Per germline, CDR1 ENHRY and CDR2 SYGVKD. V was clipped by 6 bases and J by 0 bases, with 11 bases between them. This CDR3 has 14 amino acids. This CDR3 reads CAIRAGTLNTEAFF. CDR3 DNA: TGTGCCATCAGGGCCGGGACACTGAACACTGAAGCTTTCTTT.

This clone was counted a single time. The CDR3 spells CASSRQGVGYEQYF. The CDR3 region has the DNA TGTGCCAGCAGTCGACAGGGTGTCGGCTACGAGCAGTACTTC. This chain links TRBV28 with TRBJ2-7; 7 positions match TRBD1. CDR1 and CDR2 from the germline V gene are MDHEN and SYDVKM. J was trimmed by 3 bases and V by 5 bases; bases with no gene match: 7. This CDR3 is 14 amino acids long.

V and J are TRBV29-1 and TRBJ2-1; 7 bases are a match to TRBD1. Germline loops: CDR1 SQVTM, CDR2 ANQGSEA. The CDR3 is 13 amino acids. V gave up 4 bases and J gave up 4 bases; unmatched junction bases: 4. CDR3 loop: CSVGTGSYNEQFF. The CDR3 DNA reads as TGCAGCGTTGGGACAGGATCGTACAATGAGCAGTTCTTC.

This clone was picked up a small number of times. The chain combines TRBV19 with TRBJ2-1; 9 bases map to TRBD2. From germline, CDR1 is LNHDA and CDR2 SQIVND (reference sequence). This CDR3 region has 15 residues. V gave up 3 bases and J gave up 2 bases; unmatched junction bases: 2. CDR3 amino acids: CASSIGGRAYNEQFF. The CDR3 DNA sequence: TGTGCCAGTAGTATCGGCGGGAGGGCCTACAATGAGCAGTTCTTC. Combining the CDR3 with reference TRBV19 and TRBJ2-1 gives the whole variable domain DGGITQSPKYLFRKEGQNVTLSCEQNLNHDAMYWYRQDPGQGLRLIYYSQIVNDFQKGDIAEGYSVSREKKESFPLTVTSAQKNPTAFYLCASSIGGRAYNEQFFGPGTRLTVL.

The chain joins TRBV28 to TRBJ1-1; a possible D gene is TRBD1 (5 bases). The CDR3 totals 16 residues. Germline CDR1 and CDR2: MDHEN and SYDVKM. V shed 10 bases and J shed 1 base, with 22 bases lying between them. The CDR3 here is CATLRSQGGQNTEAFF. In nucleotides, the CDR3 is TGTGCCACCTTACGGTCCCAGGGTGGACAGAACACTGAAGCTTTCTTT.

This clone was seen a few times. The chain combines TRBV27 with TRBJ2-1; 7 nucleotides agree with TRBD2. The CDR3 length is 18 residues. V shed 3 bases, J shed 7 bases, and the junction held 18 bases outside the gene matches. The germline V gene has CDR1 MNHEY and CDR2 SMNVEV (reference sequence). The DNA for the CDR3 is TGTGCCAGCAGTTTTCAAGGTCCCATAACGGGAGGTGGGAATGAGCAGTTCTTC. This encodes CASSFQGPITGGGNEQFF.

The rearrangement uses TRBV19 and TRBJ1-6; TRBD1 matches at 9 bases. The CDR3 is 16 amino acids. The ends lost 6 bases at V and 0 bases at J; junction bases unmatched: 3. Germline V lookup: CDR1 LNHDA, CDR2 SQIVND (reference sequence). The CDR3 here is CASRGQGSSYNSPLHF. In DNA form, the CDR3 reads TGTGCCAGTAGAGGACAGGGGAGCTCCTATAATTCACCCCTCCACTTT.

The V call is TRBV20-1, the J call TRBJ2-4; TRBD2 aligns across 10 bases. Germline V gene data show CDR1 as DFQATT and CDR2 as SNEGSKA (reference sequence). Germline trimming cut 7 bases from V and 6 bases from J; bases unmatched to any gene: 0. CDR3 length: 11 residues. This CDR3 is CSGTSGNIQYF. The CDR3 DNA follows: TGCAGTGGGACTAGCGGAAACATTCAGTACTTC.

The chain has TRBV7-9 and TRBJ1-5; tentatively, D is TRBD1 (5 bases). Trimming cost V 2 bases and J 7 bases, with 12 bases left between them. In germline, CDR1 is SEHNR, CDR2 FQNEAQ (reference sequence). The CDR3 is made up of 14 amino acids. CDR3 sequence: CASSLTGGMQPQHF. In DNA, the CDR3 is TGTGCCAGCAGCTTAACAGGCGGGATGCAGCCCCAGCATTTT.